Below are 16 T cell receptor beta chains sequenced from a single sample in a study of CD8 T cells in ankylosing spondylitis. TCRdb processed the 5' RACE reads anew with MiXCR; each CDR3 protein has one entry. The table records about 36,000 distinct CDR3 sequences, approximately 11% of them present only once. The sample comprised synovial fluid, either unsorted or a sorted T cell fraction (not recorded which). Source of these receptors: a male donor with ankylosing spondylitis.

This clonotype was picked up many times. The chain uses TRBV28 and TRBJ2-7; perhaps TRBD2 as D (5 bases). Trimming removed 6 bases from V and 4 bases from J, with 10 bases in between. The CDR3 has 12 amino acids. Germline loops: CDR1 MDHEN, CDR2 SYDVKM. The CDR3 loop is CASSPDSYEQYF. The CDR3 DNA sequence: TGTGCCAGCAGCCCGGACTCTTACGAGCAGTACTTC.

This clonotype has a handful of counts. J is TRBJ2-7 and V is TRBV5-1; D may match TRBD1 or TRBD2 (6 bases each). The CDR3 extends over 14 amino acids. The V end lost 1 base, the J end lost 5 bases, and 13 bases lay between the germline ends. Germline CDR1 and CDR2: SGHRS and YFSETQ. This CDR3 is CASSLQGRKDEQYF. For the CDR3, the DNA is TGCGCCAGCAGCTTGCAGGGGAGGAAGGACGAGCAGTACTTC.

This clonotype was counted ten times or more. J is TRBJ2-3 and V is TRBV5-6; 11 bases match TRBD1. J gave up 6 bases and V 4 bases, and 10 bases lay outside the gene matches. CDR3 length: 16 amino acids. Germline CDR1 reads SGHDT; CDR2 reads YYEEEE. The CDR3 is CASSRGTGGFGDTQYF. The CDR3 nucleotides are TGTGCCAGCAGCCGCGGGACAGGGGGTTTCGGGGATACGCAGTATTTT.

This clonotype occurred many times. The junction differs from germline at one of its ends, possibly a read error. This chain uses TRBV9 with TRBJ2-1; TRBD2 matches at 9 bases. The germline V gene has CDR1 SGDLS and CDR2 YYNGEE. CDR3 length: 14 amino acids. The CDR3: CASNVAGEQREQFF. The CDR3 DNA follows: TGTGCCAGCAACGTAGCGGGAGAGCAACGTGAGCAGTTCTTC.

This clonotype appeared many times. The chain links TRBV12-3 or TRBV12-4 to TRBJ2-1; 7 bases fit TRBD2. With 6 bases clipped from V and 2 bases from J, the junction kept 7 bases outside the gene matches. This CDR3 comprises 15 residues. The DNA of the CDR3 is TGTGCCAGCAGCTCCGGGGGACTACCCTACAATGAGCAGTTCTTC. This sequence encodes CASSSGGLPYNEQFF.

There are many counts of this clonotype. The chain is built from TRBV12-3 or TRBV12-4 and TRBJ2-3; 8 bases match TRBD2. The CDR3 covers 13 residues. V shed 2 bases, J shed 6 bases, and the junction held 1 base outside the gene matches. CDR3 sequence reads: CASSLTGGDTQYF. CDR3 DNA sequence: TGTGCCAGCAGTTTAACGGGGGGGGATACGCAGTATTTT.

The sample holds many counts of this clonotype. This chain joins TRBV15 and TRBJ2-5, with D perhaps TRBD1 or TRBD2 (6 bases each). Germline CDR1 and CDR2: LNHNV and YYDKDF (reference sequence). This CDR3 has 14 amino acids. Trimming shortened V by 5 bases and J by 2 bases, and 12 bases separated the two germline ends. The CDR3 DNA reads as TGTGCCACCAGCCCGGGGGCAGAACAAGAGACCCAGTACTTC. This encodes CATSPGAEQETQYF.

The chain employs TRBV15 and TRBJ2-7; no firm D call. Per the germline V gene, CDR1 is LNHNV and CDR2 is YYDKDF (reference sequence). The CDR3 consists of 16 residues. V was cut by 0 bases and J by 3 bases, with 15 bases left in between. This CDR3 reads CATSRDERPGRYEQYF. CDR3 nucleotide sequence: TGTGCCACCAGCAGAGATGAGAGGCCCGGCCGCTACGAGCAGTACTTC. Full variable domain (remainder filled in from reference TRBV15 and TRBJ2-7): DAMVIQNPRYQVTQFGKPVTLSCSQTLNHNVMYWYQQKSSQAPKLLFHYYDKDFNNEADTPDNFQSRRPNTSFCFLDIRSPGLGDTAMYLCATSRDERPGRYEQYFGPGTRLTVT.

This clonotype was seen more than once but under ten times. This chain connects TRBV7-2 to TRBJ2-1; D unresolved. Looked up from germline, CDR1 is SGHTA and CDR2 is FQGNSA. Trimming took off 1 base at V and 1 base at J, with 8 bases between the two ends. The CDR3 has 15 amino acids. The CDR3 loop is CASSLVARSYNEQFF. For the CDR3, the DNA is TGTGCCAGCAGCTTAGTAGCAAGGTCCTACAATGAGCAGTTCTTC.

The sample holds many counts of this clonotype. The chain carries TRBV5-5 and TRBJ2-7; 12 bases line up with TRBD2. CDR3 size: 17 residues. The V and J ends lost 5 bases and 1 base, in that order; junction bases with no gene match: 10. The V gene's germline CDR1 is SGHKS and CDR2 YYEKEE (reference sequence). CDR3 sequence: CASRILAGGLASYEQYF. DNA for the CDR3: TGTGCCAGCAGGATACTAGCGGGAGGCCTCGCATCCTACGAGCAGTACTTC.

In its sample, this clonotype was seen a few times. V usage is TRBV15 and J usage is TRBJ1-2; 7 bases match TRBD1. J gave up 4 bases and V 0 bases, and 11 bases lay outside the gene matches. From germline, CDR1 is LNHNV and CDR2 YYDKDF (reference sequence). This CDR3 contains 17 residues. CDR3 DNA: TGTGCCACCAGCAGAGAAACCCCAAGATGGGACAGCTATGGCTACACCTTC. Its translation is CATSRETPRWDSYGYTF.

In this sample, this clonotype turned up a few times. The genes are TRBV27 and TRBJ1-1; 7 bases line up with TRBD1. Losses at the gene ends were 6 bases for V and 0 bases for J; bases not matched to a gene: 13. CDR1 and CDR2 (germline): MNHEY, SMNVEV (reference sequence). The CDR3 totals 17 residues. The CDR3 is CASSPRDRAFMNTEAFF. In nucleotides, the CDR3 is TGTGCCAGCAGCCCCCGCGACAGGGCGTTCATGAACACTGAAGCTTTCTTT.

There are many counts of this clonotype. This rearrangement joins TRBV20-1 to TRBJ2-1, with D hard to call. This CDR3 has 11 amino acids. V gave up 4 bases and J gave up 6 bases, with 7 bases separating them. Germline CDR1 DFQATT, CDR2 SNEGSKA (reference sequence). The DNA for the CDR3 is TGCAGTGCTAAGATTGTCAATGAGCAGTTCTTC. Its protein is CSAKIVNEQFF.

This rearrangement joins TRBV9 to TRBJ2-5; D perhaps matches TRBD1 (6 bases). The CDR3 covers 14 residues. CDR1 is SGDLS and CDR2 is YYNGEE in the germline V gene. V lost 1 base and J 0 bases, leaving 7 bases between the germline ends. CDR3 amino acids: CASSVRQDQETQYF. CDR3 sequence (DNA): TGTGCCAGCAGCGTACGACAGGACCAAGAGACCCAGTACTTC.

This clonotype was recorded at least ten times. The chain has TRBV9 and TRBJ1-4; 8 nucleotides line up with TRBD1. The CDR3 spans 15 residues. The germline V gene encodes CDR1 SGDLS and CDR2 YYNGEE. Unmatched junction bases numbered 5, after V lost 0 bases and J lost 7 bases. As DNA, the CDR3 is TGTGCCAGCAGCGTAGAGGACAGGGTGGGTGAAAAACTGTTTTTT. Its translation is CASSVEDRVGEKLFF.

This clonotype has just a few counts. The chain uses TRBV6-2 or TRBV6-3 and TRBJ1-1; no reliable D call. Trimming removed 5 bases from V and 1 base from J, with 14 bases in between. Per germline, CDR1 MNHEY and CDR2 SVGEGT. The CDR3 runs 15 residues. CDR3 amino acids: CASSARRLGNTEAFF. The DNA for the CDR3 is TGTGCCAGCAGTGCGAGACGGCTTGGGAACACTGAAGCTTTCTTT.